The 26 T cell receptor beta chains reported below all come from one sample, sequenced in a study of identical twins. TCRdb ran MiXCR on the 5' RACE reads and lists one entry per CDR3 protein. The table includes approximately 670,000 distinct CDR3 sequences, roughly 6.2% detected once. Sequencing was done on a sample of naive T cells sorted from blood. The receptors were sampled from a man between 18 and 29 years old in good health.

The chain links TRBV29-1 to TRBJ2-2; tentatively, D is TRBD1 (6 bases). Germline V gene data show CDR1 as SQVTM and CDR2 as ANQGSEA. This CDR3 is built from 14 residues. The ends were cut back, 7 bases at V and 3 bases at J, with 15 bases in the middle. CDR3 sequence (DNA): TGCAGCGGGGGGTGGCAGGGGCACACCGGGGAGCTGTTTTTT. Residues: CSGGWQGHTGELFF.

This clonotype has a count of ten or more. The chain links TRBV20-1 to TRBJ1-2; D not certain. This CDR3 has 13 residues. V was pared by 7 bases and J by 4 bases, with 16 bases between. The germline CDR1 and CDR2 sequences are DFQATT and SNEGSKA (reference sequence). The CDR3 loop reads CSVSPPISYGYTF. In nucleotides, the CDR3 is TGCAGTGTATCCCCCCCCATTTCCTATGGCTACACCTTC.

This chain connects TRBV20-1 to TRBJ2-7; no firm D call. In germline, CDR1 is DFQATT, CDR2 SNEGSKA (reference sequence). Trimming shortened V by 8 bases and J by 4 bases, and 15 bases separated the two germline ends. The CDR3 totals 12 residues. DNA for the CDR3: TGCAGTTATCGAAAACTGGCATACGAGCAGTACTTC. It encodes CSYRKLAYEQYF.

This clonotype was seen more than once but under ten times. DNA of the CDR3: TGCGCCAGCAGCTTATTCAGGGGCGCTCCAGGGAACGAGCAGTACGTC. This encodes CASSLFRGAPGNEQYV. The rearrangement links TRBV5-1 to TRBJ2-7; D perhaps matches TRBD1 (6 bases). Trimming left V 2 bases short and J 5 bases short, with 20 bases between. The length of the CDR3 is 16 residues. Germline assignment: CDR1 SGHRS and CDR2 YFSETQ.

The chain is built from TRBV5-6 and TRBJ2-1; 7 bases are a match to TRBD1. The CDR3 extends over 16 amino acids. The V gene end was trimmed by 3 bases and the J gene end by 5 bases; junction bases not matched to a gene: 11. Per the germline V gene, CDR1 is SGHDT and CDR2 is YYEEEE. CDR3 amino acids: CASSSGLTGVHNEQFF. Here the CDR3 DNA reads TGTGCCAGCAGCTCGGGCCTAACAGGGGTCCACAATGAGCAGTTCTTC.

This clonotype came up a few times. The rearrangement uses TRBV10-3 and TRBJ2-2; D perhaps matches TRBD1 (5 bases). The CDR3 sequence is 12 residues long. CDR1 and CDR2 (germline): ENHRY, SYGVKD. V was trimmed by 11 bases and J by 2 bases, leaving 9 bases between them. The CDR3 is CAAGQNTGELFF. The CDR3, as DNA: TGTGCCGCAGGGCAAAACACCGGGGAGCTGTTTTTT.

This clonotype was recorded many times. CDR3 loop: CASSARPVSMNTEAFF. The CDR3 nucleotides read TGCGCCAGCAGCGCCAGACCCGTATCCATGAACACTGAAGCTTTCTTT. V and J are TRBV5-1 and TRBJ1-1, with D uncertain. V lost 4 bases and J 0 bases, leaving 16 bases between the germline ends. This CDR3 has 16 residues. Germline CDR1 reads SGHRS; CDR2 reads YFSETQ.

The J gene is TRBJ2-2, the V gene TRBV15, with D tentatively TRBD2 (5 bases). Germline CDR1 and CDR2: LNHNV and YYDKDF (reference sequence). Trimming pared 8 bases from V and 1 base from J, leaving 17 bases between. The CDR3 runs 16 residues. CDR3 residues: CATSGRALGNTGELFF. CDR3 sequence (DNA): TGTGCCACCTCGGGTAGGGCACTAGGGAACACCGGGGAGCTGTTTTTT.

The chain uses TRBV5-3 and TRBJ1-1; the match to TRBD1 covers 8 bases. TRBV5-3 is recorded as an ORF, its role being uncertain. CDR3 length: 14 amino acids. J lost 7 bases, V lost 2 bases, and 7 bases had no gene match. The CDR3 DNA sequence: TGTGCCAGAAGCTTCGGACAGGGCGGTATTGAAGCTTTCTTT. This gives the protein CARSFGQGGIEAFF.

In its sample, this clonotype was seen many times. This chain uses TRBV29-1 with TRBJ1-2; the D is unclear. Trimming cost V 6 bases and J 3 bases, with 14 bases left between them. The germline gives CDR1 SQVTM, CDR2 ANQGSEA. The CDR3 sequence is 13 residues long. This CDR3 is CSVDPLMDYGYTF. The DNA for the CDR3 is TGCAGCGTAGACCCTTTGATGGACTATGGCTACACCTTC.

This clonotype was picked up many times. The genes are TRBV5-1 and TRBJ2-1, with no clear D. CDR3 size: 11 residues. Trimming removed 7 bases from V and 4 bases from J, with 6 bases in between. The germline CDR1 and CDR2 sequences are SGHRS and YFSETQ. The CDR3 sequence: CASGEYNEQFF. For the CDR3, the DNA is TGCGCCAGCGGCGAATACAATGAGCAGTTCTTC.

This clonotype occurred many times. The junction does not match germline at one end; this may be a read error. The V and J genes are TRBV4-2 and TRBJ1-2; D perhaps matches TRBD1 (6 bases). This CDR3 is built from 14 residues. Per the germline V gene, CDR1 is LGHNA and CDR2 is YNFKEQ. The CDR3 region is CASSEEGGNYGYTF. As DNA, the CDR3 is TGTGCCAGCAGCGAAGAGGGGGGCAACTATGGCTACACCTTC.

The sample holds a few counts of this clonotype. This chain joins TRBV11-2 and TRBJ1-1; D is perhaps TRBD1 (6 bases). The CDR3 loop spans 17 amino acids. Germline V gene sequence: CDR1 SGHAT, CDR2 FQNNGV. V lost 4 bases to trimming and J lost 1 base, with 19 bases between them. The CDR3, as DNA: TGTGCCAGCAGCTCCTCGGGGGGCAAGGGGTGGAACACTGAAGCTTTCTTT. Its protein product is CASSSSGGKGWNTEAFF.

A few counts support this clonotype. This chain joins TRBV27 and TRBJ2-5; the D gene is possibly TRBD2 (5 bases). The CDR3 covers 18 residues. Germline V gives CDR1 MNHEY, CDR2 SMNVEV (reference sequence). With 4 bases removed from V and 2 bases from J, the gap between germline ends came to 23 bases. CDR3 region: CASSSHASLASPQETQYF. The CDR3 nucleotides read TGTGCCAGCAGTTCCCACGCCTCTCTAGCCTCCCCACAAGAGACCCAGTACTTC.

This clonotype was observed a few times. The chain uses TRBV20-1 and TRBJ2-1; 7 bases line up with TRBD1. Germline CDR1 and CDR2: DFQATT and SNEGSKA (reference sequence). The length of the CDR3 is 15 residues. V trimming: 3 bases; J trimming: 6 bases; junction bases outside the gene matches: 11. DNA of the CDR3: TGCAGTGCTAGTTCCAGACAGGGAACAGGCAATGAGCAGTTCTTC. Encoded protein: CSASSRQGTGNEQFF.

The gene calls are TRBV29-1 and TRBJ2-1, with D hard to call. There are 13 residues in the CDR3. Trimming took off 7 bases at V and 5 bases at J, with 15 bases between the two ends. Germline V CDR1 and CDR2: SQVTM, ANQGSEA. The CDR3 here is CSGGHPLDNEQFF. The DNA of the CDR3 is TGCAGCGGTGGTCACCCACTGGACAATGAGCAGTTCTTC.

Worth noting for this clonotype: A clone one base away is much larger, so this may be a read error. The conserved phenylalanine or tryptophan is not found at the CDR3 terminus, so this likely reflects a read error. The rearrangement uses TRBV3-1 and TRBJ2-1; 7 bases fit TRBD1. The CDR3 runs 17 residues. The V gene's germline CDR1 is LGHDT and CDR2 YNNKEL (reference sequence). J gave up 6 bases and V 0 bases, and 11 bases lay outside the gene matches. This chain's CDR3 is CASSQERARQGPNEQFY. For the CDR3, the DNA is TGTGCCAGCAGCCAAGAAAGAGCGAGACAGGGACCCAATGAGCAGTTCTAC.

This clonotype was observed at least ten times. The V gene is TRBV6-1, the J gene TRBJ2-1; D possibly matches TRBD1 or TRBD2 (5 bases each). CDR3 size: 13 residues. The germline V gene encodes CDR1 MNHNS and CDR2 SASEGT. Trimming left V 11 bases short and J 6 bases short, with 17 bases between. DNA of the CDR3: TGTGCCGAAGGTCGGGCCGGGGCCAATGAGCAGTTCTTC. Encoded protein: CAEGRAGANEQFF.

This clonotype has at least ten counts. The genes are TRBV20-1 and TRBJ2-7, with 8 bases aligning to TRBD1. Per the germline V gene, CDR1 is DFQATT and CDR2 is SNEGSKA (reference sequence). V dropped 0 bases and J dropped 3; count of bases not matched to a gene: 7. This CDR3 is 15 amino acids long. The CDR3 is CSARDSRTGLYEQYF. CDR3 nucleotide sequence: TGCAGTGCTAGAGATTCTAGGACAGGGCTCTACGAGCAGTACTTC.

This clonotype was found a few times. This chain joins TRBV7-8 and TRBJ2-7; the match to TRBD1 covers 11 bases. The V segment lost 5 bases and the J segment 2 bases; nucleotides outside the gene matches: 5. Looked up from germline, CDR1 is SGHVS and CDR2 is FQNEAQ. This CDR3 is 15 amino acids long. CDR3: CASSPDRGPPYEQYF. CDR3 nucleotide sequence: TGTGCCAGCAGCCCGGACAGGGGGCCTCCCTACGAGCAGTACTTC.

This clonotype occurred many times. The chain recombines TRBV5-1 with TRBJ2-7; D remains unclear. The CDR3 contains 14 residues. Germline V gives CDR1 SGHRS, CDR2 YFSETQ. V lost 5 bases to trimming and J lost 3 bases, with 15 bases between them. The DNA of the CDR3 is TGCGCCAGCAGGAGCACGACTTCCTTCTACGAGCAGTACTTC. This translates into CASRSTTSFYEQYF.

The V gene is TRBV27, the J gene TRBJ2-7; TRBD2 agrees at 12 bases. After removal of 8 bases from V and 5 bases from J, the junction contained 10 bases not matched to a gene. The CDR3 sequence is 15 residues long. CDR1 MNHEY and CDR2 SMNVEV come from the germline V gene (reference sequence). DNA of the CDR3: TGTGCCAGCCGGACCCTAGCGGGAGGGACTCACGAGCAGTACTTC. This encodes CASRTLAGGTHEQYF.

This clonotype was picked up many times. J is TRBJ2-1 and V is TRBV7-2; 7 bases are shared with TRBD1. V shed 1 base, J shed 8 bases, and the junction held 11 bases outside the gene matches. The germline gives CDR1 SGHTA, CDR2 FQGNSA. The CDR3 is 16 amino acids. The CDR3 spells CASSLVIQGKGDEQFF. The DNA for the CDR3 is TGTGCCAGCAGCTTAGTTATACAGGGGAAAGGAGATGAGCAGTTCTTC.

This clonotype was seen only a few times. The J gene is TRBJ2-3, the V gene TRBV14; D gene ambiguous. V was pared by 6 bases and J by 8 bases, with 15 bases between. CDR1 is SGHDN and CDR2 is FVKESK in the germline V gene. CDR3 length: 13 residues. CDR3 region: CASSNDHHGTQYF. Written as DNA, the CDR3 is TGTGCCAGCAGTAATGACCACCACGGTACGCAGTATTTT.

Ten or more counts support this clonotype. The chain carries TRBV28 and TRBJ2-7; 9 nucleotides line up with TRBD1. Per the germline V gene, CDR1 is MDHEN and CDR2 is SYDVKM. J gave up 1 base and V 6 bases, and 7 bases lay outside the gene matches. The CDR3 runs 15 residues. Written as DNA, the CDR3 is TGTGCCAGCAGCCAGAGACAGGGGGTATCCTACGAGCAGTACTTC. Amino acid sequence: CASSQRQGVSYEQYF. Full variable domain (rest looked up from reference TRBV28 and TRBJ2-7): DVKVTQSSRYLVKRTGEKVFLECVQDMDHENMFWYRQDPGLGLRLIYFSYDVKMKEKGDIPEGYSVSREKKERFSLILESASTNQTSMYLCASSQRQGVSYEQYFGPGTRLTVT.

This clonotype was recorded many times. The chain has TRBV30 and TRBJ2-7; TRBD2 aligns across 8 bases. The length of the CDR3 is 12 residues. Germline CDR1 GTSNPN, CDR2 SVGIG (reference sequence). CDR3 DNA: TGTGGACGCGGGGTAGCGGGATATGTGCAGTACTTC. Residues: CGRGVAGYVQYF.